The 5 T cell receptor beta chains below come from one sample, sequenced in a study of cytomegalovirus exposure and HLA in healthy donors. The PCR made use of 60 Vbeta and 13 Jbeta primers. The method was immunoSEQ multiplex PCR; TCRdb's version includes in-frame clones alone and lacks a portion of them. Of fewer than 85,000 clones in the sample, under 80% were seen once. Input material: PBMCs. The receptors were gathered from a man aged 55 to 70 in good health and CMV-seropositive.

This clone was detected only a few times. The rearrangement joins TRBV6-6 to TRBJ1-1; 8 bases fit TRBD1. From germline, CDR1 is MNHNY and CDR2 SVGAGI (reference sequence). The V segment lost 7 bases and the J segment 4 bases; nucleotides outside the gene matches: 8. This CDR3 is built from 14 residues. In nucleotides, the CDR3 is TGTGCCAGCAAGGCTGGACAGGGTATCACTGAAGCTTTCTTT. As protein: CASKAGQGITEAFF.

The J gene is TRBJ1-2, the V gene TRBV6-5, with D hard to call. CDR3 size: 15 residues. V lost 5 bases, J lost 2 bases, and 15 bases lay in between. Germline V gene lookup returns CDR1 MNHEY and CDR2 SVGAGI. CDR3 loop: CASSPSAVPNYGYTF. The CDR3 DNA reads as TGTGCCAGCAGTCCCTCCGCGGTGCCCAACTATGGCTACACCTTC.

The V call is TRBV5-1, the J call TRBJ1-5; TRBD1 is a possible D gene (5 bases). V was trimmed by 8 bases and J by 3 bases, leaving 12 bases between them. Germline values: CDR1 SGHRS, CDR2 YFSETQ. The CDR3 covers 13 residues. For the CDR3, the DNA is TGCGCCAGAGACATCAGGGACAATCAGCCCCAGCATTTT. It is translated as CARDIRDNQPQHF.

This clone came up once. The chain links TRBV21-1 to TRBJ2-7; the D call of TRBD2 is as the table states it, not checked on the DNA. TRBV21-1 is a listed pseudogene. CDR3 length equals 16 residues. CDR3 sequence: CASSKASGGGTYEQYF. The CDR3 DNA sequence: TGTGCCAGCAGCAAAGCGAGCGGGGGCGGAACCTACGAGCAGTACTTC.

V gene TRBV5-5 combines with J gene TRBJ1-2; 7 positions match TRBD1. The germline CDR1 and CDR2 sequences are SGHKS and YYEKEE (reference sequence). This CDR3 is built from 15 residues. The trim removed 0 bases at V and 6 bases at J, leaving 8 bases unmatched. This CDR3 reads CASSLGQGMGDGYTF. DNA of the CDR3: TGTGCCAGCAGCTTGGGACAGGGAATGGGGGATGGCTACACCTTC. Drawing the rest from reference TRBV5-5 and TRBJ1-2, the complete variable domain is DAGVTQSPTHLIKTRGQQVTLRCSPISGHKSVSWYQQVLGQGPQFIFQYYEKEERGRGNFPDRFSARQFPNYSSELNVNALLLGDSALYLCASSLGQGMGDGYTFGSGTRLTVV.